This T cell receptor (beta chain) comes out of a study of T cells in Graves' hyperthyroidism and ophthalmopathy. Uncontrolled infection, other autoimmune disease, pregnancy or lactation disqualified patients from enrolment. Amplified TCR beta CDR3 regions derived from RNA transcripts. During a first-round RT-PCR of the TCR CDR3, the HTBI primer set was used. TCRdb fed the multiplex PCR reads into MiXCR, producing one record per CDR3 protein. The sample carries a few hundred thousand distinct CDR3 sequences, 22% recorded once. Trimming at V came to 6 bases and at J to 1 base, leaving 8 bases not matched to a gene. Germline V gene data show CDR1 as MNHEY and CDR2 as SVGEGT. The CDR3 runs 15 residues.

The source material was blood. The TCR comes from a woman between 70 and 85 years old with Graves' ophthalmopathy. The chain carries TRBV6-2 or TRBV6-3 and TRBJ2-7; TRBD2 matches at 8 bases. The CDR3 region is CASRYGLASSYEQYF. The CDR3 DNA reads as TGTGCCAGCAGATATGGACTAGCCTCTTCCTACGAGCAGTACTTC.